This TCR beta chain comes out of a study of cytomegalovirus exposure and HLA in healthy donors. As for the study in general: Among the approximately 420 donors who were genotyped, approximately 84% fell in the genetic ancestry cluster that is associated with self-reported Caucasian donors.

This clone came up once. Its antigen remains unidentified. V was clipped by 3 bases and J by 0 bases, with 18 bases between them. The CDR3 consists of 18 residues. Germline lookup yields CDR1 SNHLY and CDR2 FYNNEI. The donors comprised healthy bone marrow donors. General study points: According to the study, 180 or so TCR beta chains were cytomegalovirus-associated. Despite most TCR sequences being rare, some public TCRs occurred in many donors.

PCR involved 60 Vbeta and 13 Jbeta primers. Clones were sequenced by immunoSEQ multiplex PCR, and TCRdb holds only the in-frame ones, with some missing. The sample lists roughly 120,000 clones, around 67% seen once, with about 4% in the top ten. The source material was PBMCs. The receptor was derived from a woman aged 40 to 55 in good health and CMV-seronegative. The chain is built from TRBV2 and TRBJ2-1; no firm D call. CDR3 amino acids: CASSEAVGLASSYNEQFF. In nucleotides, the CDR3 is TGTGCCAGCAGTGAGGCGGTCGGTTTAGCCAGCTCCTACAATGAGCAGTTCTTC.